The sequence of this TCR beta chain was determined in a study of cytomegalovirus exposure and HLA in healthy donors. Background on the study: The Caucasian-associated ancestry cluster contained about 80% of the approximately 400 genotyped donors. Findings and limits, study-wide: Reportedly, fewer N-insertions than the approximately 700-donor mean appeared in an Asian-associated ancestry cluster in a later analysis.

Points on this clone: Its cognate antigen is unknown.

Donors consisted of healthy bone marrow donors. A multiplex PCR was run with 60 Vbeta primers and 13 Jbeta primers. Repertoires were generated with immunoSEQ multiplex PCR, while TCRdb's copy carries only in-frame clones and drops some. This table holds approximately 240,000 clones, 85% to 90% found once. The CDR3 runs to 17 residues. Germline loops: CDR1 SGDLS, CDR2 YYNGEE. Germline trimming cut 0 bases from V and 7 bases from J; bases unmatched to any gene: 11. Sequenced material: PBMCs. The sequence derives from a woman younger than 35 in good health and CMV-seronegative. V gene TRBV9 combines with J gene TRBJ2-1; 9 nucleotides line up with TRBD1. The CDR3 DNA is TGTGCCAGCAGCGTAGTTCGGACAGGGGAATTCTTTAATGAGCAGTTCTTC. Encoded protein: CASSVVRTGEFFNEQFF.